Reported below is one TCR beta chain. Its antigen is unidentified. The junction departs from the called germline gene at one end, perhaps through a read error. The data were taken from a study of tumor-infiltrating lymphocytes in primary liver carcinoma. Extraction of RNA together with DNA used about 18-31 mg of unsorted bulk tissue. Surgery removed the patients' primary liver carcinoma. Every tumor contributed samples taken at five separate regions. Findings and caveats of the study: Overlap between tumor regions exceeded overlap of tumor with adjacent tissue or blood. It was in tumors, not blood, that the top-250-clone fraction was significantly higher (p = 0.039).

A primer matching the constant region was used to make TCR beta cDNA from approximately 500 ng of total RNA. Library construction for TCR beta comprised three nested multiplex PCR rounds performed with slightly modified ARM-PCR. MiXCR, run by TCRdb on the multiplex PCR reads, gives a single entry per CDR3 protein. Among roughly 25,000 distinct CDR3 sequences listed, around 84% were seen once. The TCR originated in a man aged 40-49 years with primary liver carcinoma and hepatitis B virus infection. Sequencing was done on a sample of liver tumor tissue from sampling region 3. Noted subset: tumor region T3, left-lateral pole.

The CDR3 reads CASSLTRANAEAFF. The CDR3 nucleotides are TGTGCCAGCAGCTTGACCAGGGCGAACGCTGAAGCTTTCTTT. The V gene is TRBV5-4, the J gene TRBJ1-1; D perhaps matches TRBD1 (5 bases). Germline V gene data show CDR1 as SGHNT and CDR2 as YYREEE (reference sequence). The CDR3 is 14 residues long.